This T cell receptor beta chain was identified in a study of cytomegalovirus exposure and HLA in healthy donors. General study points: Overall, approximately 150 TCR beta chains were annotated as cytomegalovirus-associated.

PCR primers comprised 60 Vbeta and 13 Jbeta primers. The protocol was immunoSEQ multiplex PCR, while the TCRdb copy is restricted to in-frame clones and leaves out a portion. The sample has approximately 170,000 clones, about 79% seen once. Details on this clone: Antigen: not known.

This CDR3 is 18 amino acids long. CDR1 is MNHNS and CDR2 is SASEGT in the germline V gene. V shed 4 bases and J 0 bases; nucleotides not matched to a gene: 9. The sample was PBMCs. V gene TRBV6-1 combines with J gene TRBJ2-4, with TRBD1 identical over 10 bases. The clonotype was recovered from a female donor in good health and CMV-seronegative. CDR3 bases: TGTGCCAGCAGTGTGAACCCGGGACAGGGGACAGCCAAAAACATTCAGTACTTC. Its protein product is CASSVNPGQGTAKNIQYF.